Below are 28 T cell receptor beta chains sequenced from a single sample in a study of blood T cells in healthy people across ages. Alongside a J-beta primer mix, a sample-barcoded 5' primer served in a second PCR lasting roughly 6 to 11 cycles. TCRdb itself ran the 5' RACE reads through MiXCR, one entry per CDR3 protein. Of 780,000 or so distinct CDR3 sequences listed, more than 50% are singletons. Sequenced sample: blood. The receptor source for this set is a man aged 35 to 55 in good health.

The chain links TRBV7-3 to TRBJ2-5; TRBD1 aligns across 11 bases. V gave up 6 bases and J gave up 4 bases; unmatched junction bases: 7. Germline CDR1 reads SGHTA; CDR2 reads FQGTGA. The CDR3 has 15 residues. The CDR3 is CASSFDGTGGETQYF. In nucleotides, the CDR3 is TGTGCCAGCAGTTTTGACGGGACAGGGGGAGAGACCCAGTACTTC.

As concerns this clonotype: A much larger clone sits a single nucleotide away, making a read error possible. This chain links TRBV12-3 or TRBV12-4 with TRBJ2-5; no reliable D call. Trimming stripped 7 bases from V and 10 bases from J, with 22 bases between. The CDR3 has 14 residues. CDR3 sequence: CASKAPATRQGQYF. The CDR3 DNA is TGTGCCAGCAAAGCCCCGGCTACACGACAAGGCCAGTACTTC.

The chain joins TRBV28 to TRBJ1-2, with D possibly TRBD1 on 6 matching bases. There are 13 residues in the CDR3. The V gene lost 3 bases and the J gene lost 4 bases, with 9 bases spanning the gap. Germline loops: CDR1 MDHEN, CDR2 SYDVKM. CDR3 amino acids: CASSFTGLYGYTF. CDR3 nucleotide sequence: TGTGCCAGCAGTTTTACAGGGCTCTATGGCTACACCTTC.

This clonotype has a single count. The chain recombines TRBV18 with TRBJ1-6; D might be TRBD1 (6 bases). Trimming shortened V by 4 bases and J by 0 bases, and 10 bases separated the two germline ends. Germline assignment: CDR1 KGHSH and CDR2 LQKENI. The CDR3 has 16 residues. For the CDR3, the DNA is TGTGCCAGCTCACTAGGACAGAGCTCCTATAATTCACCCCTCCACTTT. Its protein product is CASSLGQSSYNSPLHF.

V is TRBV6-5 and J is TRBJ2-5, with 8 bases lining up with TRBD1. Unmatched junction bases numbered 2, after V lost 0 bases and J lost 2 bases. The CDR3 is 15 residues long. The germline V gene encodes CDR1 MNHEY and CDR2 SVGAGI. CDR3 nucleotides: TGTGCCAGCAGTTACTCCGGGACAGGACAAGAGACCCAGTACTTC. This encodes CASSYSGTGQETQYF.

This chain connects TRBV15 to TRBJ1-1; D is possibly TRBD1 (6 bases). This CDR3 is 15 amino acids long. V shed 0 bases and J shed 5 bases, with 13 bases lying between them. CDR1 LNHNV and CDR2 YYDKDF come from the germline V gene (reference sequence). CDR3 in DNA: TGTGCCACCAGCAGAGATCAGGGGATTAGGACTGAAGCTTTCTTT. As protein: CATSRDQGIRTEAFF.

The chain links TRBV7-9 to TRBJ2-3; TRBD1 matches 8 bases. CDR1 and CDR2 from the germline V gene are SEHNR and FQNEAQ (reference sequence). CDR3 size: 17 residues. With 5 bases clipped from V and 1 base from J, the junction kept 11 bases outside the gene matches. The DNA for the CDR3 is TGTGCCAGCAGCAGACGGCTGGACAGGGCCGGCACAGATACGCAGTATTTT. Translating gives CASSRRLDRAGTDTQYF.

The chain carries TRBV27 and TRBJ2-6; tentatively, D is TRBD1 or TRBD2 (7 bases each). Trimming took 6 bases from V and 0 from J, leaving 24 bases between them. From germline, CDR1 is MNHEY and CDR2 SMNVEV (reference sequence). This CDR3 spans 20 amino acids. Here the CDR3 reads CASRRSRQGLINSGANVLTF. As DNA, the CDR3 is TGTGCCAGCAGGCGCTCCCGACAGGGACTAATAAACTCTGGGGCCAACGTCCTGACTTTC.

The V gene is TRBV20-1, the J gene TRBJ2-6; 10 bases match TRBD1. The germline CDR1 and CDR2 sequences are DFQATT and SNEGSKA (reference sequence). V trimming: 0 bases; J trimming: 0 bases; junction bases outside the gene matches: 5. CDR3 length: 18 residues. CDR3: CSARDRDRGYSGANVLTF. The CDR3 coding sequence is TGCAGTGCTAGAGATCGGGACAGGGGCTACTCTGGGGCCAACGTCCTGACTTTC.

A note on this clonotype: At one end, the junction sequence differs from germline, possibly due to a read error. The rearrangement links TRBV11-3 to TRBJ2-7, with D possibly TRBD1 on 5 matching bases. The germline V gene encodes CDR1 SGHNT and CDR2 YENEEA. The CDR3 is 17 amino acids. CDR3 protein: CASSLATGGPISDEQYF. The DNA for the CDR3 is TGTGCCAGCAGCTTAGCTACAGGCGGCCCTATCTCCGACGAGCAGTACTTC.

The chain has TRBV12-3 or TRBV12-4 and TRBJ2-7, with 10 bases fitting TRBD1. The ends lost 6 bases at V and 0 bases at J; junction bases unmatched: 5. The CDR3 consists of 15 residues. CDR3 coding DNA: TGTGCCAGCAGGGAAAGACAGGGGGCCTCCTACGAGCAGTACTTC. Translation: CASRERQGASYEQYF.

As for this clonotype: A read error is possible here, since a much larger clone lies one base away. The V and J genes are TRBV18 and TRBJ2-7; D gene ambiguous. The germline gives CDR1 KGHSH, CDR2 LQKENI. CDR3 size: 12 residues. CDR3 sequence reads: CASAPNNYEQYF. The CDR3, as DNA: TGTGCCAGCGCACCAAACAACTACGAGCAGTACTTC.

This clonotype was detected many times. V and J are TRBV29-1 and TRBJ2-7; D is unclear. CDR3 size: 12 residues. V lost 4 bases and J 1 base, leaving 8 bases between the germline ends. Germline assignment: CDR1 SQVTM and CDR2 ANQGSEA. CDR3 protein: CSVGSGSYEQYF. CDR3 DNA sequence: TGCAGCGTTGGTTCCGGATCCTACGAGCAGTACTTC.

This chain uses TRBV7-9 with TRBJ1-2; no clear D gene. Germline V gives CDR1 SEHNR, CDR2 FQNEAQ (reference sequence). The V end lost 5 bases, the J end lost 4 bases, and 11 bases lay between the germline ends. CDR3 length equals 13 residues. The CDR3 region is CASSASRVYGYTF. CDR3 bases: TGTGCCAGCAGCGCCTCCAGAGTCTATGGCTACACCTTC. The whole variable domain, filled in from reference TRBV7-9 and TRBJ1-2, reads DTGVSQNPRHKITKRGQNVTFRCDPISEHNRLYWYRQTLGQGPEFLTYFQNEAQLEKSRLLSDRFSAERPKGSFSTLEIQRTEQGDSAMYLCASSASRVYGYTFGSGTRLTVV.

The CDR3 reads CASSPARGSSYEQYF. The CDR3 coding sequence is TGTGCCAGCAGCCCCGCTCGGGGTAGTTCCTACGAGCAGTACTTC. V usage is TRBV27 and J usage is TRBJ2-7; D might be TRBD2 (5 bases). V shed 6 bases and J shed 1 base, with 16 bases lying between them. The CDR3 is 15 amino acids. From germline, CDR1 is MNHEY and CDR2 SMNVEV (reference sequence).

This clonotype was observed a few times. The CDR3 region is CASSLGGRGPPTDTQYF. CDR3 nucleotides: TGTGCCAGCAGCCTCGGGGGTAGGGGTCCGCCGACAGATACGCAGTATTTT. The chain is built from TRBV9 and TRBJ2-3, with a possible D match to TRBD2 (6 bases). In germline, CDR1 is SGDLS, CDR2 YYNGEE. The CDR3 sequence is 17 residues long. V was trimmed by 4 bases and J by 3 bases, leaving 21 bases between them.

This chain joins TRBV7-3 and TRBJ2-5; 8 nucleotides match TRBD1. The closer fit of TRBJ2-7 to the DNA end suggests the J call may be wrong. Germline V CDR1 and CDR2: SGHTA, FQGTGA. CDR3 length: 15 residues. The CDR3, as DNA: TGTGCCAGCAGCTTATCGCAGGGGGCTTACAACGAGCAGTACTTC. Its protein is CASSLSQGAYNEQYF.

The chain links TRBV29-1 to TRBJ2-5, with 8 bases identical to TRBD1. Germline CDR1 reads SQVTM; CDR2 reads ANQGSEA. V lost 7 bases and J lost 2; bases outside the gene matches: 6. This CDR3 has 13 amino acids. CDR3 amino acids: CSADRGGQETQYF. CDR3 bases: TGCAGCGCCGACAGGGGTGGTCAAGAGACCCAGTACTTC.

The rearrangement joins TRBV4-3 to TRBJ2-1; 10 positions agree with TRBD1. The CDR3 sequence is 15 residues long. V trimming: 4 bases; J trimming: 9 bases; junction bases outside the gene matches: 9. Germline V lookup: CDR1 LGHNA, CDR2 YSLEER. In DNA, the CDR3 is TGCGCCAGCAGCCGAACGACAGGGGGCTGGGGTGAGCAGTTCTTC. Translation: CASSRTTGGWGEQFF.

The chain's CDR3 is CASSLGFRTQYF. In nucleotides, the CDR3 is TGTGCCAGCAGCTTAGGTTTCCGTACGCAGTATTTT. The chain uses TRBV7-3 and TRBJ2-3; D not resolved. The CDR3 is made up of 12 amino acids. The V gene lost 2 bases and the J gene lost 8 bases, with 8 bases spanning the gap. Germline CDR1 SGHTA, CDR2 FQGTGA.

The chain has TRBV20-1 and TRBJ2-1, with D perhaps matching TRBD1 or TRBD2 (6 bases each). V gave up 6 bases and J gave up 7 bases, with 19 bases separating them. The CDR3 consists of 14 residues. The germline CDR1 and CDR2 sequences are DFQATT and SNEGSKA (reference sequence). This CDR3 is CSARGGVASNEQFF. The CDR3 DNA is TGCAGTGCCAGGGGCGGGGTAGCCTCTAATGAGCAGTTCTTC.

In DNA, the CDR3 is TGTGCCAGCAGTCACCCCCGGCGCTCTCGCCTGCCCCAGCATTTT. Encoded protein: CASSHPRRSRLPQHF. The V gene is TRBV6-6, the J gene TRBJ1-5; D gene ambiguous. The V and J ends lost 5 bases and 9 bases respectively, with 20 bases between them. Germline V gives CDR1 MNHNY, CDR2 SVGAGI (reference sequence). CDR3 length: 15 amino acids.

This rearrangement joins TRBV21-1 to TRBJ2-1; TRBD2 was called by the table and not checked on the DNA. TRBV21-1 is a recognized pseudogene. The CDR3 totals 20 residues. CDR3 loop: CASSEREWRDSVRSYKEQFF. CDR3 bases: TGTGCCAGCAGCGAACGGGAGTGGAGGGACTCAGTCCGTTCCTACAAGGAGCAGTTCTTC.

This clonotype was found many times. The rearrangement joins TRBV10-3 to TRBJ1-2, with 8 positions matching TRBD1. The V gene's germline CDR1 is ENHRY and CDR2 SYGVKD. Unmatched junction bases numbered 5, after V lost 0 bases and J lost 8 bases. The CDR3 spans 14 residues. CDR3 bases: TGTGCCATCAGTGAGTCGCAGGCAGGGGGCGGCTACACCTTC. Amino acid sequence: CAISESQAGGGYTF.

This clonotype was found a few times. The chain combines TRBV6-5 with TRBJ2-1; 8 bases are a match to TRBD1. Germline trimming cut 4 bases from V and 6 bases from J; bases unmatched to any gene: 5. There are 14 residues in the CDR3. Germline V gene lookup returns CDR1 MNHEY and CDR2 SVGAGI. The CDR3 nucleotides read TGTGCCAGCAGTTCGGGACAGGCCTCCAATGAGCAGTTCTTC. This codes for CASSSGQASNEQFF.

This clonotype appeared a few times. The chain combines TRBV6-1 with TRBJ2-6; D is uncertain. Trimming left V 2 bases short and J 1 base short, with 6 bases between. The CDR3 contains 15 residues. Germline V gene data show CDR1 as MNHNS and CDR2 as SASEGT. The CDR3 DNA is TGTGCCAGCAGTGAAAAGTGGTCTGGGGCCAACGTCCTGACTTTC. It is translated as CASSEKWSGANVLTF.

This chain links TRBV5-1 with TRBJ1-1; D ambiguous. Trimming shortened V by 4 bases and J by 10 bases, and 23 bases separated the two germline ends. Germline CDR1 is SGHRS and CDR2 is YFSETQ. This CDR3 has 15 amino acids. The CDR3 DNA is TGCGCCAGCAGCCCGACCCCGGAGACCGGGCGGGGAGCTTTCTTT. Protein sequence: CASSPTPETGRGAFF.

With respect to this clonotype: Just one base apart from a much larger clone, this may be a read error. The V and J genes are TRBV15 and TRBJ2-5; tentative D call: TRBD1 (7 bases). This CDR3 is built from 15 residues. Germline V CDR1 and CDR2: LNHNV, YYDKDF (reference sequence). The CDR3 nucleotides are TGTGCCACCACCAGAGGAGGGGGCGTCCTGGAGACCCAGTACTTC. Translated, it gives CATTRGGGVLETQYF.